These 28 T cell receptor beta chains originate from one sample sequenced in a study. TCRdb itself ran the RT-PCR reads through MiXCR, one entry per CDR3 protein. The data show about 700,000 distinct CDR3 sequences, over 12% seen once. Sequenced material: memory CD4+ T cells from blood. Receptors were obtained from a female donor in good health, serving as a healthy control.

This clonotype was detected many times. The chain is built from TRBV12-3 or TRBV12-4 and TRBJ1-1; TRBD1 matches at 7 bases. The V gene end was trimmed by 7 bases and the J gene end by 1 base; junction bases not matched to a gene: 6. The CDR3 has 14 amino acids. As DNA, the CDR3 is TGTGCCAGCATGAACAGGGGTTGGAACACTGAAGCTTTCTTT. Translation: CASMNRGWNTEAFF.

The rearrangement links TRBV7-6 to TRBJ1-5; weak D call: TRBD1 (5 bases). V lost 2 bases, J lost 7 bases, and 9 bases lay in between. The CDR3 loop spans 13 amino acids. Germline CDR1 SGHVS, CDR2 FNYEAQ. CDR3 sequence reads: CASSLYRDQPQHF. The CDR3 DNA is TGTGCCAGCAGCTTATATAGGGACCAGCCCCAGCATTTT.

CDR3 sequence (DNA): TGTGCCACCAGCAGCCTAAGACAGACCCCTAACTATGGCTACACCTTC. Protein product: CATSSLRQTPNYGYTF. This chain joins TRBV15 and TRBJ1-2; D is possibly TRBD1 (5 bases). Germline assignment: CDR1 LNHNV and CDR2 YYDKDF (reference sequence). Trimming shortened V by 3 bases and J by 0 bases, and 14 bases separated the two germline ends. The length of the CDR3 is 16 residues.

The gene calls are TRBV20-1 and TRBJ2-3; D perhaps matches TRBD2 (6 bases). The CDR3 runs to 16 residues. Trimming took 3 bases from V and 0 from J, leaving 16 bases between them. CDR1 and CDR2 (germline): DFQATT, SNEGSKA (reference sequence). Here the CDR3 DNA reads TGCAGTGCTAGGGATCCATTGCGGGGCAGCACAGATACGCAGTATTTT. Its translation is CSARDPLRGSTDTQYF.

The chain has TRBV5-1 and TRBJ1-2; maybe TRBD1 (6 bases). Trimming took off 2 bases at V and 3 bases at J, with 14 bases between the two ends. The CDR3 has 15 amino acids. In germline, CDR1 is SGHRS, CDR2 YFSETQ. The CDR3 coding sequence is TGCGCCAGCAGCTTCCCACAGGGCTCCGACTATGGCTACACCTTC. This gives the protein CASSFPQGSDYGYTF. Using reference TRBV5-1 and TRBJ1-2 for the parts outside the CDR3, the full variable domain is KAGVTQTPRYLIKTRGQQVTLSCSPISGHRSVSWYQQTPGQGLQFLFEYFSETQRNKGNFPGRFSGRQFSNSRSEMNVSTLELGDSALYLCASSFPQGSDYGYTFGSGTRLTVV.

Worth noting for this clonotype: At one of its ends the junction is not consistent with the germline gene, which may arise from a read error. In DNA, the CDR3 is TGTGCCAGCAGCCCATTAGCCAATAAGCAGTTCTTC. Translation gives CASSPLANKQFF. The chain joins TRBV7-2 to TRBJ2-1; D not certain. The CDR3 consists of 12 residues. From germline, CDR1 is SGHTA and CDR2 FQGNSA.

Comment on this clonotype: A far bigger clonotype differs at one base, so this is likely a read error. This rearrangement joins TRBV5-8 to TRBJ2-2; D not resolved. This CDR3 spans 13 amino acids. Trimming pared 5 bases from V and 0 bases from J, leaving 5 bases between. Per germline, CDR1 SGHTS and CDR2 YDEGEE. CDR3 in DNA: TGTGCCAGCAGGCCTTCGAACACCGGGGAGCTGTTTTTT. It codes for CASRPSNTGELFF.

The V gene is TRBV28, the J gene TRBJ1-4, with 8 bases aligning to TRBD1. The CDR3 has 15 residues. Per the germline V gene, CDR1 is MDHEN and CDR2 is SYDVKM. V was clipped by 5 bases and J by 7 bases; unmatched bases: 9. CDR3 nucleotides: TGTGCCAGCAGTCTTAACCAGGGGGCGGGTGAAAAACTGTTTTTT. This encodes CASSLNQGAGEKLFF.

This clonotype was counted ten times or more. This chain joins TRBV7-2 and TRBJ2-1; 12 nucleotides line up with TRBD1. The length of the CDR3 is 15 residues. V shed 5 bases, J shed 7 bases, and the junction held 6 bases outside the gene matches. The germline gives CDR1 SGHTA, CDR2 FQGNSA. For the CDR3, the DNA is TGTGCCAGCAGCAAGGGACAGGGGGCTTGGAATGAGCAGTTCTTC. Protein product: CASSKGQGAWNEQFF.

A note on this clonotype: At one end, the junction sequence differs from germline, possibly due to a read error. The CDR3 loop is CASSFWKNSEANVLTF. In nucleotides, the CDR3 is TGTGCCAGCAGTTTTTGGAAGAACTCTGAGGCCAACGTCCTGACTTTC. The genes are TRBV12-3 or TRBV12-4 and TRBJ2-6; D remains unclear. The CDR3 is 16 residues long.

The chain couples TRBV6-2 or TRBV6-3 to TRBJ1-2; D unresolved. Germline lookup yields CDR1 MNHEY and CDR2 SVGEGT. This CDR3 comprises 16 residues. V lost 2 bases to trimming and J lost 4 bases, with 17 bases between them. In DNA form, the CDR3 reads TGTGCCAGCAGTTACGGGGTCGGAGCCGCTCGCTATGGCTACACCTTC. Its protein is CASSYGVGAARYGYTF.

The J gene is TRBJ2-7, the V gene TRBV20-1, with a weak D call TRBD2 (5 bases). Germline lookup yields CDR1 DFQATT and CDR2 SNEGSKA (reference sequence). The V and J ends lost 0 bases and 0 bases respectively, with 12 bases between them. CDR3 size: 15 residues. In nucleotides, the CDR3 is TGCAGTGCTAGAGAAGGCGGGCCGAGCTCCTACGAGCAGTACTTC. The encoded protein is CSAREGGPSSYEQYF.

This clonotype was seen more than once but under ten times. The rearrangement links TRBV5-1 to TRBJ1-4, with D perhaps TRBD1 (6 bases). Trimming shortened V by 0 bases and J by 6 bases, and 9 bases separated the two germline ends. The CDR3 runs 14 residues. Germline CDR1 and CDR2: SGHRS and YFSETQ. The CDR3 spells CASSLARGDEKLFF. CDR3 bases: TGCGCCAGCAGCTTGGCCAGGGGCGATGAAAAACTGTTTTTT.

The chain carries TRBV14 and TRBJ2-1; D is ambiguous. The length of the CDR3 is 16 residues. Trimming took 3 bases from V and 0 from J, leaving 12 bases between them. Germline lookup yields CDR1 SGHDN and CDR2 FVKESK. The CDR3 DNA reads TGTGCCAGCAGCCAGGATTGGCGTCACTCCTACAATGAGCAGTTCTTC. This translates into CASSQDWRHSYNEQFF. The whole variable domain, filled in from reference TRBV14 and TRBJ2-1, reads EAGVTQFPSHSVIEKGQTVTLRCDPISGHDNLYWYRRVMGKEIKFLLHFVKESKQDESGMPNNRFLAERTGGTYSTLKVQPAELEDSGVYFCASSQDWRHSYNEQFFGPGTRLTVL.

This clonotype was counted ten times or more. This rearrangement joins TRBV5-1 to TRBJ2-7; D remains ambiguous. This CDR3 is 14 amino acids long. Germline V gene data show CDR1 as SGHRS and CDR2 as YFSETQ. V lost 1 base to trimming and J lost 2 bases, with 10 bases between them. The CDR3 spells CASSLTLLTYEQYF. In DNA, the CDR3 is TGCGCCAGCAGCTTGACGCTGTTAACCTACGAGCAGTACTTC.

Only a few counts were recorded for this clonotype. The chain carries TRBV11-2 and TRBJ2-3; D possibly matches TRBD1 or TRBD2 (5 bases each). CDR3 length equals 12 residues. CDR1 is SGHAT, CDR2 FQNNGV, per germline. Trimming removed 8 bases at V and 2 bases at J, with 8 bases between. The chain's CDR3 is CASGDHTDTQYF. The DNA of the CDR3 is TGTGCCAGCGGGGACCACACAGATACGCAGTATTTT. The full variable domain, in which reference TRBV11-2 and TRBJ2-3 provide the parts outside the CDR3, is EAGVAQSPRYKIIEKRQSVAFWCNPISGHATLYWYQQILGQGPKLLIQFQNNGVVDDSQLPKDRFSAERLKGVDSTLKIQPAKLEDSAVYLCASGDHTDTQYFGPGTRLTVL.

The chain couples TRBV12-3 or TRBV12-4 to TRBJ2-3, with 8 bases lining up with TRBD2. This CDR3 has 18 residues. V lost 3 bases and J lost 0; bases outside the gene matches: 11. CDR3 region: CASSLGSGVTYSTDTQYF. CDR3 sequence (DNA): TGTGCCAGCAGTTTGGGTAGCGGGGTAACCTATAGCACAGATACGCAGTATTTT.

J is TRBJ1-1 and V is TRBV12-3 or TRBV12-4; D call uncertain. V gave up 6 bases and J gave up 8 bases, with 10 bases separating them. CDR3 length: 11 residues. CDR3 coding DNA: TGTGCCAGCAGCGGGTTACTGGAAGCTTTCTTT. Amino acids: CASSGLLEAFF.

The table lists this clonotype with a few counts. This sequence joins TRBV27 and TRBJ2-6; no clear D gene. Germline values: CDR1 MNHEY, CDR2 SMNVEV (reference sequence). This CDR3 is built from 15 residues. V dropped 6 bases and J dropped 3 bases, with 12 bases sitting between them. The chain's CDR3 is CASSLILSGANVLTF. CDR3 nucleotide sequence: TGTGCCAGCAGCCTGATCCTGAGTGGGGCCAACGTCCTGACTTTC.

V is TRBV7-2 and J is TRBJ1-2, with a tentative D call TRBD1 (5 bases). From germline, CDR1 is SGHTA and CDR2 FQGNSA. The V gene lost 1 base and the J gene lost 7 bases, with 13 bases spanning the gap. This CDR3 has 14 amino acids. CDR3 DNA sequence: TGTGCCAGCAGCTTAGTAGTAGGGGATACTGGCTACACCTTC. Amino acid sequence: CASSLVVGDTGYTF.

There are many counts of this clonotype. The chain combines TRBV12-3 or TRBV12-4 with TRBJ1-1; 8 nucleotides line up with TRBD1. Unmatched junction bases numbered 8, after V lost 5 bases and J lost 3 bases. CDR3 length: 15 residues. In nucleotides, the CDR3 is TGTGCCAGCAGTCCGCAGGACAGGGAGGACACTGAAGCTTTCTTT. Its translation: CASSPQDREDTEAFF.

This clonotype was observed a few times. The chain couples TRBV5-1 to TRBJ1-6; D perhaps matches TRBD1 (5 bases). Germline CDR1 is SGHRS and CDR2 is YFSETQ. The CDR3 length is 14 residues. Between the trimmed V and J ends, which lost 0 bases and 6 bases, there was a span of 7 bases. As DNA, the CDR3 is TGCGCCAGCAGCTTGGCGACAGCTAATTCACCCCTCCACTTT. The encoded protein is CASSLATANSPLHF.

V usage is TRBV7-9 and J usage is TRBJ1-2; 7 positions match TRBD1. V dropped 5 bases and J dropped 5; count of bases not matched to a gene: 8. Germline V gene lookup returns CDR1 SEHNR and CDR2 FQNEAQ (reference sequence). The CDR3 consists of 14 residues. The CDR3 reads CASSPSSGGYGYTF. The CDR3 DNA is TGTGCCAGCAGCCCTAGCTCAGGGGGTTATGGCTACACCTTC.

The chain recombines TRBV28 with TRBJ1-5, with no clear D. The CDR3 loop spans 14 amino acids. Deletions cut 4 bases from V and 3 bases from J, with 10 bases between. Looked up from germline, CDR1 is MDHEN and CDR2 is SYDVKM. DNA of the CDR3: TGTGCCAGCAGTTCGCCATCGATCAATCAGCCCCAGCATTTT. It encodes CASSSPSINQPQHF.

This chain uses TRBV11-2 with TRBJ2-1; TRBD2 agrees at 9 bases. Germline trimming cut 6 bases from V and 8 bases from J; bases unmatched to any gene: 5. CDR1 and CDR2 from the germline V gene are SGHAT and FQNNGV. CDR3 size: 13 residues. CDR3 nucleotides: TGTGCCAGCAGGGCTAGCGGGAAGCATGAGCAGTTCTTC. Translation gives CASRASGKHEQFF.

The table lists this clonotype with a few counts. The chain couples TRBV6-5 to TRBJ1-2, with D uncertain. The germline V gene encodes CDR1 MNHEY and CDR2 SVGAGI. Trimming removed 2 bases from V and 2 bases from J, with 12 bases in between. CDR3 size: 15 residues. CDR3 residues: CASSYRGGRNYGYTF. In DNA form, the CDR3 reads TGTGCCAGCAGTTACCGAGGTGGCCGGAACTATGGCTACACCTTC.

This clonotype was found a few times. The chain joins TRBV11-2 to TRBJ1-2; D is possibly TRBD1 (6 bases). The CDR3 has 15 residues. The germline V gene has CDR1 SGHAT and CDR2 FQNNGV. Trimming took off 0 bases at V and 7 bases at J, with 15 bases between the two ends. As DNA, the CDR3 is TGTGCCAGCAGCTTAGAGGACAGTCACTCTGGTGGCTACACCTTC. It specifies CASSLEDSHSGGYTF.

This clonotype has more than one count but fewer than ten. V is TRBV27 and J is TRBJ2-1; TRBD1 aligns across 9 bases. V lost 7 bases, J lost 9 bases, and 10 bases stayed unmatched. The CDR3 has 14 amino acids. Germline V gives CDR1 MNHEY, CDR2 SMNVEV (reference sequence). The DNA of the CDR3 is TGTGCCAGCAATTTTTACAGGGGGCACGGTGAGCAGTTCTTC. Translation gives CASNFYRGHGEQFF.